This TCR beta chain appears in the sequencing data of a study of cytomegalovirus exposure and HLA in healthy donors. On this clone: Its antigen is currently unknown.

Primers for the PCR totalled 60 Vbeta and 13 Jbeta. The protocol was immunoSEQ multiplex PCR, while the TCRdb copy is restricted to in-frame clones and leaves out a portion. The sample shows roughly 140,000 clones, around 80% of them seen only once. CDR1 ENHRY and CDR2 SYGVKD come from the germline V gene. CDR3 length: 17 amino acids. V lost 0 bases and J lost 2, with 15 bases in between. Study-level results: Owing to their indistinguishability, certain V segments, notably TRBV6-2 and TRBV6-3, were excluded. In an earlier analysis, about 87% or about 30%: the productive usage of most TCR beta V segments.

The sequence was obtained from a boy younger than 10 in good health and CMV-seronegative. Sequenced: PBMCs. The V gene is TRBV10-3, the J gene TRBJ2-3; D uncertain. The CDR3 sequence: CAISESGRRKFTDTQYF. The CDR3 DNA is TGTGCCATCAGTGAGTCTGGGCGACGGAAATTCACAGATACGCAGTATTTT.